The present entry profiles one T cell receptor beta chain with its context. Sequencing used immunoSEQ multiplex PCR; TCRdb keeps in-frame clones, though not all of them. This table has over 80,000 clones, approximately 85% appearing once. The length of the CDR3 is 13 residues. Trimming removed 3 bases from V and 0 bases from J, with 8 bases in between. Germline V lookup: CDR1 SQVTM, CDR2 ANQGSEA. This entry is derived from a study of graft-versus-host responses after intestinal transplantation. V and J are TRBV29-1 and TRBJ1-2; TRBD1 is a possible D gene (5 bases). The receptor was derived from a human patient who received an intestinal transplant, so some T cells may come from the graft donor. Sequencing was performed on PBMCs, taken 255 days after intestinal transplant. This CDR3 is CSVDLTANYGYTF. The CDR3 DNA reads TGCAGCGTTGACCTGACAGCTAACTATGGCTACACCTTC.